Listed below are T cell receptor beta chains from one sample, sequenced in a study of blood T cells in healthy people across ages. TCRdb independently ran MiXCR on the 5' RACE reads; one entry per CDR3 protein. The sample has hundreds of thousands of distinct CDR3 sequences; roughly 30% are singletons. Sequenced input: blood. These receptors were taken from an elderly woman in good health. CDR3s include the opening cysteine and the closing phenylalanine or tryptophan. D genes are given only for firm matches. Not every row has a clone size; where given, it reads once, few, many or a size class.

D gene: NA
J gene: TRBJ2-3
clone size: many
V gene: TRBV15
CDR3 protein: CATSREQGVTDTQYF
CDR3 DNA: TGTGCCACCAGCAGAGAACAGGGCGTGACAGATACGCAGTATTTT

D gene: TRBD1
J gene: TRBJ1-3
clone size: NA
V gene: TRBV18
CDR3 protein: CASSQGASGNTIYF
CDR3 DNA: TGTGCCAGCTCGCAGGGGGCGTCTGGAAACACCATATATTTT

D gene: NA
J gene: TRBJ1-6
clone size: NA
V gene: TRBV5-6
CDR3 protein: CASSSSGTNSPLHF
CDR3 DNA: TGTGCCAGCAGCTCATCAGGCACTAATTCACCCCTCCACTTT

D gene: NA
J gene: TRBJ2-3
clone size: NA
V gene: TRBV12-3/TRBV12-4
CDR3 protein: CASTSTRADVQYF
CDR3 DNA: TGTGCCAGCACATCGACGAGAGCAGATGTGCAGTATTTT

D gene: TRBD1
J gene: TRBJ1-6
clone size: NA
V gene: TRBV27
CDR3 protein: CASSLLGQGASYNSPLHF
CDR3 DNA: TGTGCCAGCAGTTTATTGGGACAGGGGGCCTCCTATAATTCACCCCTCCACTTT

D gene: NA
J gene: TRBJ1-4
clone size: many
V gene: TRBV14
CDR3 protein: CASSPRGATNEKLFF
CDR3 DNA: TGTGCCAGCAGCCCTAGGGGTGCAACTAATGAAAAACTGTTTTTT

D gene: TRBD1
J gene: TRBJ2-5
clone size: few
V gene: TRBV20-1
CDR3 protein: CSAGQGNEQYF
CDR3 DNA: TGCAGTGCTGGACAGGGGAATGAGCAGTACTTC

D gene: TRBD2
J gene: TRBJ2-3
clone size: medium-sized
V gene: TRBV27
CDR3 protein: CASSLSSGGADTQYF
CDR3 DNA: TGTGCCAGCAGTTTATCGAGCGGGGGGGCAGATACGCAGTATTTT

D gene: TRBD2
J gene: TRBJ2-5
clone size: few
V gene: TRBV5-1
CDR3 protein: CASSIPTSIMNEQYF
CDR3 DNA: TGCGCCAGCAGCATACCGACTAGCATTATGAATGAGCAGTACTTC

D gene: NA
J gene: TRBJ1-2
clone size: many
V gene: TRBV2
CDR3 protein: CASSPLPYGYTF
CDR3 DNA: TGTGCCAGCAGCCCATTACCTTATGGCTACACCTTC

D gene: TRBD2
J gene: TRBJ2-3
clone size: NA
V gene: TRBV20-1
CDR3 protein: CSAPQKLLAGKTDTQYF
CDR3 DNA: TGCAGTGCTCCCCAGAAGCTACTAGCGGGGAAAACAGATACGCAGTATTTT

D gene: TRBD2
J gene: TRBJ2-1
clone size: many
V gene: TRBV9
CDR3 protein: CASSPLPGGAYNEQFF
CDR3 DNA: TGTGCCAGCAGCCCCCTTCCGGGGGGGGCCTACAATGAGCAGTTCTTC

D gene: TRBD2
J gene: TRBJ2-5
clone size: many
V gene: TRBV7-2
CDR3 protein: CASSSSGGFGQYF
CDR3 DNA: TGTGCCAGCAGCTCTTCGGGAGGGTTTGGGCAGTACTTC

D gene: NA
J gene: TRBJ2-3
clone size: NA
V gene: TRBV12-3/TRBV12-4
CDR3 protein: CASRLRDGGFTDMQYF
CDR3 DNA: TGTGCCAGCAGGTTAAGGGACGGCGGGTTCACAGATATGCAGTATTTT

D gene: TRBD1
J gene: TRBJ1-6
clone size: NA
V gene: TRBV5-1
CDR3 protein: CASSSGQNLNSPLHF
CDR3 DNA: TGCGCCAGCAGCTCGGGACAGAATTTAAATTCACCCCTCCACTTT

D gene: NA
J gene: TRBJ2-1
clone size: NA
V gene: TRBV20-1
CDR3 protein: CSALRDSNNEQFF
CDR3 DNA: TGCAGTGCTCTTCGGGACTCCAACAATGAGCAGTTCTTC

D gene: TRBD2
J gene: TRBJ2-3
clone size: NA
V gene: TRBV20-1
CDR3 protein: CSARAPRGGRDTQYF
CDR3 DNA: TGCAGTGCTAGAGCCCCTCGCGGGGGTAGAGATACGCAGTATTTT

D gene: TRBD2
J gene: TRBJ2-3
clone size: many
V gene: TRBV20-1
CDR3 protein: CSASASGGGTDTQYF
CDR3 DNA: TGCAGTGCTTCGGCTAGCGGGGGGGGGACAGATACGCAGTATTTT

D gene: NA
J gene: TRBJ2-2
clone size: few
V gene: TRBV27
CDR3 protein: CASSLSWQNTGELFF
CDR3 DNA: TGTGCCAGCAGTTTATCGTGGCAGAACACCGGGGAGCTGTTTTTT

D gene: NA
J gene: TRBJ2-5
clone size: NA
V gene: TRBV7-8
CDR3 protein: CASSGVQETQYF
CDR3 DNA: TGTGCCAGCTCGGGGGTCCAAGAGACCCAGTACTTC

D gene: NA
J gene: TRBJ1-2
clone size: many
V gene: TRBV29-1
CDR3 protein: CSVEDEYRTNYGYTF
CDR3 DNA: TGCAGCGTTGAAGATGAGTACAGGACTAACTATGGCTACACCTTC

D gene: TRBD2
J gene: TRBJ2-5
clone size: NA
V gene: TRBV7-6
CDR3 protein: CASSLAVAGGFGTQYF
CDR3 DNA: TGTGCCAGCAGCTTAGCGGTAGCGGGAGGGTTTGGGACCCAGTACTTC

D gene: NA
J gene: TRBJ2-7
clone size: NA
V gene: TRBV7-2
CDR3 protein: CASSSGTPTIYEQYF
CDR3 DNA: TGTGCCAGCAGCTCCGGGACCCCCACAATCTACGAGCAGTACTTC

D gene: TRBD1
J gene: TRBJ2-1
clone size: NA
V gene: TRBV5-8
CDR3 protein: CASSLAIRGPDNEQFF
CDR3 DNA: TGTGCCAGCAGCTTGGCAATCAGGGGGCCAGACAATGAGCAGTTCTTC

D gene: NA
J gene: TRBJ2-2
clone size: many
V gene: TRBV7-2
CDR3 protein: CASSLGTGTGELFF
CDR3 DNA: TGTGCCAGCAGTTTAGGGACCGGCACCGGGGAGCTGTTTTTT

D gene: NA
J gene: TRBJ2-5
clone size: many
V gene: TRBV12-3/TRBV12-4
CDR3 protein: CASSLRAGMKTQYF
CDR3 DNA: TGTGCCAGCAGCCTACGGGCAGGGATGAAGACCCAGTACTTC

D gene: NA
J gene: TRBJ2-1
clone size: NA
V gene: TRBV5-1
CDR3 protein: CANSKTARPYNEQFF
CDR3 DNA: TGCGCCAACAGCAAAACTGCGCGCCCCTACAATGAGCAGTTCTTC

D gene: NA
J gene: TRBJ1-4
clone size: NA
V gene: TRBV9
CDR3 protein: CASSSSFDRRNEKLFF
CDR3 DNA: TGTGCCAGCAGCTCCTCGTTCGATAGACGTAATGAAAAACTGTTTTTT

D gene: TRBD2
J gene: TRBJ2-7
clone size: many
V gene: TRBV6-2/TRBV6-3
CDR3 protein: CASSGTSGGTYEQYF
CDR3 DNA: TGTGCCAGCAGCGGGACTAGCGGGGGTACCTACGAGCAGTACTTC

D gene: NA
J gene: TRBJ2-3
clone size: NA
V gene: TRBV5-1
CDR3 protein: CASSLAGSEADTQYF
CDR3 DNA: TGCGCCAGCAGCTTGGCAGGAAGTGAGGCAGATACGCAGTATTTT

D gene: NA
J gene: TRBJ1-4
clone size: many
V gene: TRBV15
CDR3 protein: CATSGGGQMKNEKLFF
CDR3 DNA: TGTGCCACCAGCGGAGGCGGACAGATGAAGAATGAAAAACTGTTTTTT

D gene: TRBD1
J gene: TRBJ2-5
clone size: many
V gene: TRBV12-3/TRBV12-4
CDR3 protein: CASSRDRGIGETQYF
CDR3 DNA: TGTGCCAGCAGTCGGGACAGGGGAATAGGAGAGACCCAGTACTTC

D gene: NA
J gene: TRBJ2-4
clone size: once
V gene: TRBV20-1
CDR3 protein: CSVRDRGHDGEQYF
CDR3 DNA: TGCAGTGTTCGGGACCGGGGTCATGACGGGGAGCAGTACTTC

D gene: TRBD1
J gene: TRBJ2-7
clone size: many
V gene: TRBV5-1
CDR3 protein: CASSWGLGTGVDEQYF
CDR3 DNA: TGCGCCAGCAGCTGGGGTCTCGGGACAGGGGTCGACGAGCAGTACTTC

D gene: TRBD1
J gene: TRBJ1-2
clone size: NA
V gene: TRBV7-9
CDR3 protein: CASSLDRGHNYGYTF
CDR3 DNA: TGTGCCAGCAGCTTGGACAGGGGACATAACTATGGCTACACCTTC

D gene: TRBD1
J gene: TRBJ1-5
clone size: NA
V gene: TRBV20-1
CDR3 protein: CSARRGRGRSPQHF
CDR3 DNA: TGCAGTGCTAGGAGGGGAAGGGGGCGGTCGCCCCAGCATTTT

D gene: TRBD2
J gene: TRBJ2-3
clone size: NA
V gene: TRBV12-3/TRBV12-4
CDR3 protein: CASNAGGVSLDTQYF
CDR3 DNA: TGTGCCAGCAACGCGGGGGGAGTGAGTTTGGATACGCAGTATTTT

D gene: NA
J gene: TRBJ2-1
clone size: NA
V gene: TRBV6-6
CDR3 protein: CASRLQGGEQFF
CDR3 DNA: TGTGCCAGCAGGTTACAGGGAGGCGAGCAGTTCTTC

D gene: TRBD1
J gene: TRBJ2-1
clone size: NA
V gene: TRBV6-4
CDR3 protein: CASSDSGTGGYNEQFF
CDR3 DNA: TGTGCCAGCAGTGACTCCGGGACAGGGGGCTACAATGAGCAGTTCTTC

D gene: NA
J gene: TRBJ2-3
clone size: few
V gene: TRBV5-1
CDR3 protein: CASSLAQASTNTQYF
CDR3 DNA: TGCGCCAGCAGCTTGGCTCAGGCTTCCACAAATACGCAGTATTTT

D gene: NA
J gene: TRBJ1-1
clone size: few
V gene: TRBV12-3/TRBV12-4
CDR3 protein: CASSPLWVEAFF
CDR3 DNA: TGTGCCAGCAGTCCCCTTTGGGTTGAAGCTTTCTTT

D gene: NA
J gene: TRBJ1-6
clone size: few
V gene: TRBV5-5
CDR3 protein: CASNSDASRDSPLHF
CDR3 DNA: TGTGCCAGCAATTCGGACGCCTCTAGGGATTCACCCCTCCACTTT